The 20 T cell receptor beta chains below were found in one sample sequenced in a study of OX40 agonist ivuxolimab in advanced cancers. Assay: immunoSEQ multiplex PCR; the TCRdb copy retains only in-frame clones and omits some. The sample lists about 33,000 clones; roughly 74% were seen once. This material consisted of CD4+ or CD8+ T cells sorted from blood, taken in a trial of the OX40 agonist ivuxolimab. These receptors were obtained from an adult with an advanced solid tumor such as melanoma, head and neck, liver or kidney cancer.

The chain has TRBV11-2 and TRBJ2-1, with 7 bases matching TRBD2. Germline assignment: CDR1 SGHAT and CDR2 FQNNGV. The CDR3 has 16 residues. J gave up 2 bases and V 4 bases, and 8 bases lay outside the gene matches. As DNA, the CDR3 is TGTGCCAGCAGCTCCGGACTAGTGTTAACCTACAATGAGCAGTTCTTC. Translating gives CASSSGLVLTYNEQFF.

The chain combines TRBV10-2 with TRBJ2-7; D not certain. In germline, CDR1 is WSHSY, CDR2 SAAADI. The V end was cut by 1 base, the J end by 3 bases, with 7 bases between. CDR3 size: 13 residues. The CDR3 sequence: CASSEFYYYEQYF. The CDR3 DNA follows: TGCGCCAGCAGTGAGTTTTACTACTACGAGCAGTACTTC.

The genes are TRBV5-4 and TRBJ1-6, with TRBD1 identical over 8 bases. V lost 0 bases and J lost 9; bases outside the gene matches: 5. The length of the CDR3 is 15 residues. Germline V gene lookup returns CDR1 SGHNT and CDR2 YYREEE (reference sequence). CDR3 DNA: TGTGCCAGCAGCTTGGACAGGGGGGTCGGTTCACCCCTCCACTTT. This translates into CASSLDRGVGSPLHF.

This clone was seen just once. As DNA, the CDR3 is TGTGCCAGCAGCGACTGGGACGGGCTTTACGAGCAGTACGTC. Protein product: CASSDWDGLYEQYV. V is TRBV5-6 and J is TRBJ2-7; either TRBD1 or TRBD2 may supply D (5 bases each). The germline V and J ends were trimmed by 4 bases and 4 bases, with 15 bases remaining between them. CDR1 and CDR2 (germline): SGHDT, YYEEEE. There are 14 residues in the CDR3.

This chain uses TRBV7-6 with TRBJ2-3, with D tentatively TRBD1 (6 bases). Trimming took 2 bases from V and 5 from J, leaving 17 bases between them. The germline V gene encodes CDR1 SGHVS and CDR2 FNYEAQ. The CDR3 spans 16 residues. The CDR3 reads CASSLWAGAPIDTQYF. In DNA form, the CDR3 reads TGTGCCAGCAGCTTATGGGCAGGGGCCCCCATAGATACGCAGTATTTT.

There are a few counts of this clone. V and J are TRBV10-3 and TRBJ1-6; D call uncertain. V was clipped by 2 bases and J by 7 bases, with 0 bases between them. Germline V lookup: CDR1 ENHRY, CDR2 SYGVKD. The CDR3 length is 11 residues. The CDR3 here is CAISENSPLHF. In DNA, the CDR3 is TGTGCCATCAGTGAGAATTCACCCCTCCACTTT.

The chain combines TRBV10-2 with TRBJ2-1; TRBD2 agrees at 16 bases. CDR1 WSHSY and CDR2 SAAADI come from the germline V gene. The ends lost 6 bases at V and 4 bases at J; junction bases unmatched: 3. The CDR3 extends over 16 amino acids. The CDR3 bases are TGCGCCAGCAGGGGGACTAGCGGGGGGGCTTACAATGAGCAGTTCTTC. It specifies CASRGTSGGAYNEQFF.

The chain combines TRBV19 with TRBJ1-1; a weak D match, TRBD1 (6 bases). This CDR3 is 15 amino acids long. Between the trimmed V and J ends, which lost 4 bases and 5 bases, there was a span of 17 bases. Germline CDR1 is LNHDA and CDR2 is SQIVND (reference sequence). The CDR3 nucleotides read TGTGCCAGTAGTAGATTTACAGGGTTGACGACTGAAGCTTTCTTT. It yields the protein CASSRFTGLTTEAFF. The entire variable domain, with the rest obtained from reference TRBV19 and TRBJ1-1, is as follows: DGGITQSPKYLFRKEGQNVTLSCEQNLNHDAMYWYRQDPGQGLRLIYYSQIVNDFQKGDIAEGYSVSREKKESFPLTVTSAQKNPTAFYLCASSRFTGLTTEAFFGQGTRLTVV.

In this sample, this clone turned up a few times. The J gene is TRBJ2-3, the V gene TRBV19; 10 positions agree with TRBD2. Germline-derived CDR1 and CDR2 are LNHDA and SQIVND (reference sequence). The CDR3 runs 15 residues. Losses at the gene ends were 7 bases for V and 0 bases for J; bases not matched to a gene: 4. Here the CDR3 DNA reads TGTGCCAGTACCCAGCGGGGGGGCAGCACAGATACGCAGTATTTT. This encodes CASTQRGGSTDTQYF.

V usage is TRBV10-2 and J usage is TRBJ1-1; D unclear. The CDR3 runs 14 residues. Germline V gene lookup returns CDR1 WSHSY and CDR2 SAAADI. Trimming took off 5 bases at V and 1 base at J, with 11 bases between the two ends. Here the CDR3 reads CASSISDGNTEAFF. CDR3 DNA sequence: TGCGCCAGCAGTATTTCCGACGGGAACACTGAAGCTTTCTTT.

The V and J genes are TRBV6-6 and TRBJ1-3, with unresolved D. The CDR3 has 13 amino acids. CDR1 and CDR2 from the germline V gene are MNHNY and SVGAGI (reference sequence). Trimming stripped 4 bases from V and 3 bases from J, with 7 bases between. The CDR3 protein is CASSFLSGNTIYF. The CDR3 DNA follows: TGTGCCAGCAGTTTCCTCAGTGGAAACACCATATATTTT.

The V and J genes are TRBV5-1 and TRBJ2-3, with 9 bases identical to TRBD2. V shed 0 bases, J shed 6 bases, and the junction held 8 bases outside the gene matches. The germline CDR1 and CDR2 sequences are SGHRS and YFSETQ. This CDR3 region has 16 residues. The CDR3 bases are TGCGCCAGCAGCTTGGCCGGAGGGACTAGCAAGGATACGCAGTATTTT. This sequence encodes CASSLAGGTSKDTQYF.

The J gene is TRBJ1-5, the V gene TRBV19; tentatively, D is TRBD1 (6 bases). The V gene lost 8 bases and the J gene lost 0 bases, with 17 bases spanning the gap. The germline V gene has CDR1 LNHDA and CDR2 SQIVND (reference sequence). The CDR3 runs 16 residues. The CDR3 DNA follows: TGTGCCAGTGCCCCTGAGGGACAATATAGCAATCAGCCCCAGCATTTT. It is translated as CASAPEGQYSNQPQHF.

The chain carries TRBV4-2 and TRBJ2-7, with 8 bases that match TRBD2. The CDR3 has 15 residues. V dropped 2 bases and J dropped 2; count of bases not matched to a gene: 5. In germline, CDR1 is LGHNA, CDR2 YNFKEQ. DNA for the CDR3: TGTGCCAGCAGCCAATTGTCGGGGGGGACCTACGAGCAGTACTTC. Its translation: CASSQLSGGTYEQYF.

This clone showed up just once. The gene calls are TRBV30 and TRBJ1-6; no definite D call. The CDR3 is made up of 14 amino acids. V lost 4 bases, J lost 2 bases, and 9 bases lay in between. CDR1 and CDR2 from the germline V gene are GTSNPN and SVGIG (reference sequence). In nucleotides, the CDR3 is TGTGCCTGGAAGTTAGAAACCTATAATTCACCCCTCCACTTT. This sequence encodes CAWKLETYNSPLHF.

This chain links TRBV7-9 with TRBJ1-1; D ambiguous. This CDR3 comprises 14 residues. Trimming removed 0 bases at V and 1 base at J, with 6 bases between. From germline, CDR1 is SEHNR and CDR2 FQNEAQ (reference sequence). CDR3 region: CASSLAGSNTEAFF. Here the CDR3 DNA reads TGTGCCAGCAGCTTAGCCGGGTCGAACACTGAAGCTTTCTTT.

The table lists this clone with a count of one. CDR3 protein: CASSEFVERSGNTIYF. The CDR3 region has the DNA TGTGCCAGCAGTGAATTTGTGGAGCGCTCTGGAAACACCATATATTTT. The chain links TRBV6-1 to TRBJ1-3, with unresolved D. With 2 bases removed from V and 0 bases from J, the gap between germline ends came to 11 bases. The germline V gene encodes CDR1 MNHNS and CDR2 SASEGT. CDR3 size: 16 residues.

The sample holds a few counts of this clone. This chain uses TRBV5-5 with TRBJ1-3, with 8 bases that match TRBD1. There are 14 residues in the CDR3. CDR1 and CDR2 (germline): SGHKS, YYEKEE (reference sequence). The V segment lost 4 bases and the J segment 3 bases; nucleotides outside the gene matches: 3. CDR3 protein: CASSRQGNGNTIYF. The DNA of the CDR3 is TGTGCCAGCAGCCGACAGGGGAATGGAAACACCATATATTTT.

This clone is labeled medium-sized. This CDR3 is CASSSQGQGGYGYTF. The CDR3 DNA reads TGCGCCAGCAGCTCTCAGGGACAGGGGGGTTATGGCTACACCTTC. This sequence joins TRBV5-1 and TRBJ1-2; the match to TRBD1 covers 11 bases. CDR3 length: 15 amino acids. With 3 bases clipped from V and 5 bases from J, the junction kept 6 bases outside the gene matches. In germline, CDR1 is SGHRS, CDR2 YFSETQ. The whole variable domain, remainder taken from reference TRBV5-1 and TRBJ1-2, is KAGVTQTPRYLIKTRGQQVTLSCSPISGHRSVSWYQQTPGQGLQFLFEYFSETQRNKGNFPGRFSGRQFSNSRSEMNVSTLELGDSALYLCASSSQGQGGYGYTFGSGTRLTVV.

The chain uses TRBV2 and TRBJ2-1; D unclear. Trimming took off 7 bases at V and 0 bases at J, with 16 bases between the two ends. Germline lookup yields CDR1 SNHLY and CDR2 FYNNEI. The CDR3 length is 16 residues. This chain's CDR3 is CASIGLILSSYNEQFF. Here the CDR3 DNA reads TGTGCCAGCATAGGGTTAATATTGAGCTCCTACAATGAGCAGTTCTTC. Full variable domain (outside the CDR3, taken from reference TRBV2 and TRBJ2-1): EPEVTQTPSHQVTQMGQEVILRCVPISNHLYFYWYRQILGQKVEFLVSFYNNEISEKSEIFDDQFSVERPDGSNFTLKIRSTKLEDSAMYFCASIGLILSSYNEQFFGPGTRLTVL.